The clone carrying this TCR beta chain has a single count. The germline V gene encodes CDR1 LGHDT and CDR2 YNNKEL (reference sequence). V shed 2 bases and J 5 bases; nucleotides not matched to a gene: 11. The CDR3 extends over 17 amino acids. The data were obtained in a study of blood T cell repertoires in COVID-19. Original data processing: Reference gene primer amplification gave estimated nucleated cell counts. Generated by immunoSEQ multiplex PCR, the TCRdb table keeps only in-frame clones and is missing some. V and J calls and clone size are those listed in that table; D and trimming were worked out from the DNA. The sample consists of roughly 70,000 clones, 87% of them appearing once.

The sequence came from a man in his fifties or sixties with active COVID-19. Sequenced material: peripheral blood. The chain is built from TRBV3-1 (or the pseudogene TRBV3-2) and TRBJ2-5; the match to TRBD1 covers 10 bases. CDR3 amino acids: CASSQLGGTGAQETQYF. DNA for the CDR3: TGTGCCAGCAGCCAACTGGGAGGGACAGGGGCCCAGGAGACCCAGTACTTC.